This T cell receptor beta chain was found in a study of post-analysis software for immune sequencing data. About the research overall: Patients had relapsing-remitting, secondary progressive or progressive-relapsing multiple sclerosis; some lacked subtype.

cDNA libraries for TCR beta contained unique molecular identifiers. Via MiXCR, TCRdb re-called the PCR reads, giving one row per CDR3 protein. The data hold fewer than 850,000 distinct CDR3 sequences, with around 27% observed a single time. This CDR3 has 14 residues. The ends were cut back, 8 bases at V and 6 bases at J, with 17 bases in the middle. Germline V gene sequence: CDR1 MNHEY, CDR2 SMNVEV (reference sequence). Worth noting for this clonotype: Its target is not known.

Study-wide points: F measure clustering grouped samples strongly by preparation batch. Among 4 or 5 TRBV segments more frequent in patients than controls were TRBV5-6, TRBV5-1 and TRBV20-1.

This TCR came from a girl aged 10-17 years with multiple sclerosis. Input material: blood. This chain joins TRBV27 and TRBJ2-4; D might be TRBD1 or TRBD2, each matching 5 bases. In DNA, the CDR3 is TGTGCCAGCGCCCGGGGTGTCCAGGGAAACATTCAGTACTTC. Amino acids: CASARGVQGNIQYF.